This section outlines one T cell receptor (beta chain) sequence together with its context. This sample also contains other DNA sequences that code for the same CDR3. These data are taken from a study of cytomegalovirus exposure and HLA in healthy donors. The overall study: The 500 to 750 first-cohort repertoires and the roughly 130 validation repertoires shared the same platform, a later analysis reported.

TCRdb's table, derived via immunoSEQ multiplex PCR, lists solely in-frame clones and lacks some. The table records 95,000 to 150,000 clones, about 90% of them present only once. This CDR3 has 12 amino acids. Trimming removed 2 bases at V and 5 bases at J, with 9 bases between. Per the germline V gene, CDR1 is GTSNPN and CDR2 is SVGIG (reference sequence). The V call is TRBV30, the J call TRBJ2-5, with D unclear. The receptor was derived from a woman in her late teens or twenties in good health and CMV-seronegative. Sample: PBMCs. CDR3 in DNA: TGTGCCTGGAGTTCTGGCGGTGAGACCCAGTACTTC. This translates into CAWSSGGETQYF.